The clone carrying this TCR beta chain was recorded at least ten times. The antigen remains unidentified. The time point denotes: newly diagnosed GD, antithyroid drugs for less than 3 months. Extracted RNA from PBMCs served as the source of the TCR library. CDR3-region Arm-PCR and iRepertoire HTBI primers produced the TCR beta libraries. TCRdb reprocessed the multiplex PCR reads with MiXCR, giving one entry per CDR3 protein. The sample holds hundreds of thousands of distinct CDR3 sequences; roughly 14% are singletons and the top ten take about 9.1%. The sample is drawn from a study of regulatory T cells in long-lasting Graves disease. Study overall: Under 3 months of antithyroid drugs had been taken by newly diagnosed Graves' patients.

Study-level findings and limits: Persistent patients shared more public clonotypes (roughly 2,800) than new patients (approximately 900).

These data were also filed under a second study, of T cells in Graves' hyperthyroidism and ophthalmopathy. Per that study: The HTBI set primed first-round TCR CDR3 RT-PCR.

This specimen was peripheral blood mononuclear cells (PBMCs), taken at new diagnosis, from a patient treated with antithyroid drugs. The clonotype was recovered from a man younger than 45 with Graves disease.

CDR3 residues: CASSLGGVARTDTQYF. CDR3 bases: TGCGCCAGCAGCTTGGGAGGGGTGGCGCGGACAGATACGCAGTATTTT. The rearrangement links TRBV5-1 to TRBJ2-3; perhaps D is TRBD1 or TRBD2 (5 bases each). The CDR3 length is 16 residues. V lost 0 bases and J lost 3, with 14 bases in between. Germline assignment: CDR1 SGHRS and CDR2 YFSETQ.